This TCR beta chain was identified during a study of siplizumab effects on memory and regulatory T cells. Profiling relied on immunoSEQ multiplex PCR, and the TCRdb table lists in-frame clones only, not all of them. The profile covers around 110,000 clones, with around 94% appearing a single time and roughly 1.5% taken by the ten largest. Study findings and constraints: Controls showed an average of approximately 25% Treg-derived mappable alloreactive CD4+ clones, while siplizumab showed 65% to 70%. Alloreactive sequences traceable to unstimulated CD4+ memory cells were significantly reduced by siplizumab.

Trimming removed 7 bases from V and 7 bases from J; junction bases left unmatched: 14. Germline V gene lookup returns CDR1 SEHNR and CDR2 FQNEAQ (reference sequence). This CDR3 is built from 15 residues. As to this clone: Its antigen is not known.

This chain uses TRBV7-9 with TRBJ2-7, with 9 bases matching TRBD2. This clonotype originated in a human donor in good health. Sequenced sample: non-Treg CD4+ T cells sorted from blood. The CDR3 DNA reads as TGTGCCAGCACCCCGCAGCTACTAGCGGGTAATGAGCAGTACTTC. It specifies CASTPQLLAGNEQYF. The entire variable domain, with the rest obtained from reference TRBV7-9 and TRBJ2-7, is as follows: DTGVSQNPRHKITKRGQNVTFRCDPISEHNRLYWYRQTLGQGPEFLTYFQNEAQLEKSRLLSDRFSAERPKGSFSTLEIQRTEQGDSAMYLCASTPQLLAGNEQYFGPGTRLTVT.